Shown below are 3 T cell receptor beta chains from a single sample sequenced in a study of shared clonotypes between healthy human individuals. Profiling relied on immunoSEQ multiplex PCR, and the TCRdb table lists in-frame clones only, not all of them. The table includes 2 million or so clones, 85% to 95% detected once. The sample was naive CD4+ T cells sorted from blood. Subset described: CD45RA+ positively selected. The source of these receptors is a man younger than 30 in good health.

On this clone itself: Other DNA sequences in this sample translate to the same CDR3. V gene TRBV7-2 combines with J gene TRBJ1-5; perhaps TRBD1 as D (5 bases). The germline CDR1 and CDR2 sequences are SGHTA and FQGNSA. Trimming stripped 2 bases from V and 2 bases from J, with 7 bases between. The CDR3 runs to 14 residues. For the CDR3, the DNA is TGTGCCAGCAGCTTAAGGGGAGGCAATCAGCCCCAGCATTTT. Translation: CASSLRGGNQPQHF.

The chain uses TRBV5-1 and TRBJ2-2; D is perhaps TRBD2 (6 bases). This CDR3 is built from 13 residues. Germline-derived CDR1 and CDR2 are SGHRS and YFSETQ. V lost 8 bases and J 3 bases, leaving 11 bases between the germline ends. The CDR3 sequence: CASDAGHTGELFF. The DNA of the CDR3 is TGCGCCAGTGACGCGGGACACACCGGGGAGCTGTTTTTT.

CDR3: CAWRGQGAGNYGYTF. The CDR3 nucleotides read TGTGCCTGGAGGGGACAGGGGGCTGGAAACTATGGCTACACCTTC. The chain uses TRBV30 and TRBJ1-2; TRBD1 aligns across 12 bases. Germline CDR1 reads GTSNPN; CDR2 reads SVGIG (reference sequence). CDR3 length: 15 amino acids. The ends lost 3 bases at V and 2 bases at J; junction bases unmatched: 4.